Presented here are 28 T cell receptor beta chains from one specimen sequenced in a study of T cell repertoires in cytomegalovirus infection. From the reads, TCRdb called clonotypes with MiXCR, one entry per CDR3 protein. The sample contains hundreds of thousands of distinct CDR3 sequences, around 31% of which appear only once. These TCRs are of unknown antigen specificity. The sequenced sample was cultured CD8+ T cells from PBMCs, obtained from culture after CMV antigen stimulation. These receptor sequences come from a human donor in good health (CMV status not recorded). Some clones in this sample may be carry-over from other donors' samples.

This clonotype was detected ten times or more. The chain couples TRBV12-3 or TRBV12-4 to TRBJ2-1; D is perhaps TRBD2 (8 bases). The CDR3 runs 21 residues. Trimming removed 4 bases at V and 9 bases at J, with 37 bases between. CDR3 in amino acids: CASSSTRPSGLYRGREGEQFF. The CDR3 DNA sequence: TGTGCCAGCAGTTCCACCCGACCTTCTGGCCTTTACAGGGGCCGGGAGGGTGAGCAGTTCTTC.

With respect to this clonotype: One base away lies a much larger clone, so this may be a sequencing read error. The CDR3 DNA follows: TGTGCCAGCAAGCTTAGCGGATCCAGCACAGATACGCAGTATTTT. Translating gives CASKLSGSSTDTQYF. The rearrangement uses TRBV6-8 and TRBJ2-3; tentative D call: TRBD2 (6 bases). The germline V gene has CDR1 MNHGY and CDR2 SAAAGT. Trimming cost V 7 bases and J 0 bases, with 14 bases left between them. This CDR3 region has 15 residues.

This clonotype was detected ten times or more. This chain connects TRBV5-6 to TRBJ2-1; 8 bases are shared with TRBD1. Germline CDR1 and CDR2: SGHDT and YYEEEE. The ends lost 2 bases at V and 4 bases at J; junction bases unmatched: 2. The length of the CDR3 is 14 residues. The CDR3: CASSFWDRYNEQFF. The DNA for the CDR3 is TGTGCCAGCAGCTTCTGGGACAGGTACAATGAGCAGTTCTTC.

The chain carries TRBV5-1 and TRBJ1-2, with 8 bases aligning to TRBD1. The junction had 12 bases not matched to a gene; V was cut back by 2 bases and J by 6 bases. CDR1 and CDR2 (germline): SGHRS, YFSETQ. The CDR3 is 16 amino acids. The CDR3 here is CASSLGTGSIRDGYTF. The CDR3 coding sequence is TGCGCCAGCAGCTTAGGGACAGGATCCATTAGGGATGGCTACACCTTC.

This clonotype qualifies as medium-sized (0.01 to 0.1%). DNA of the CDR3: TGCGCCAGCAGCCAAGTTCTAGCGGCGACCGCGGAGCAGTTCTTC. Translating it yields CASSQVLAATAEQFF. The V gene is TRBV4-1, the J gene TRBJ2-1, with 7 bases fitting TRBD2. Unmatched junction bases numbered 10, after V lost 1 base and J lost 10 bases. Germline assignment: CDR1 MGHRA and CDR2 YSYEKL. This CDR3 comprises 15 residues.

This clonotype appeared many times. This chain links TRBV7-6 with TRBJ1-5; D is ambiguous. This CDR3 spans 11 amino acids. In germline, CDR1 is SGHVS, CDR2 FNYEAQ. V was cut by 4 bases and J by 10 bases, with 8 bases left in between. Here the CDR3 reads CASSSEGPQHF. CDR3 DNA: TGTGCCAGCAGCTCGGAGGGACCCCAGCATTTT.

This chain connects TRBV6-2 or TRBV6-3 to TRBJ2-2; a possible D gene is TRBD2 (6 bases). The CDR3 is made up of 17 amino acids. CDR1 MNHEY and CDR2 SVGEGT come from the germline V gene. Trimming took 2 bases from V and 2 from J, leaving 15 bases between them. The CDR3 region is CASSYEAGIYNTGELFF. The DNA of the CDR3 is TGTGCCAGCAGTTACGAGGCGGGGATCTATAACACCGGGGAGCTGTTTTTT.

Of note for this clonotype: It may be a read error: a sequence one base away is much more abundant. V and J are TRBV7-9 and TRBJ2-7, with a weak D call TRBD1 (5 bases). The germline gives CDR1 SEHNR, CDR2 FQNEAQ (reference sequence). The CDR3 sequence is 14 residues long. Here the CDR3 DNA reads TGTGCCGGCAGCCCTGAATGGGGCAGCTACGAGCAGTACTTC. Encoded protein: CAGSPEWGSYEQYF.

This clonotype was seen repeatedly, ten times or more. The V call is TRBV12-3 or TRBV12-4, the J call TRBJ1-2, with D hard to call. Between the trimmed V and J ends, which lost 0 bases and 4 bases, there was a span of 12 bases. CDR3 length: 15 residues. The CDR3 bases are TGTGCCAGCAGTTTAGCTCCCAGGTCCTCCTATGGCTACACCTTC. It yields the protein CASSLAPRSSYGYTF.

A few counts support this clonotype. The V call is TRBV6-1, the J call TRBJ1-6; perhaps TRBD1 as D (6 bases). Germline assignment: CDR1 MNHNS and CDR2 SASEGT. V lost 4 bases and J lost 0, with 13 bases in between. The CDR3 extends over 17 amino acids. This CDR3 is CASSAGHVSSYNSPLHF. As DNA, the CDR3 is TGTGCCAGCAGTGCGGGACACGTAAGCTCCTATAATTCACCCCTCCACTTT.

This clonotype was observed at least ten times. V is TRBV7-6 and J is TRBJ2-1; TRBD2 matches 15 bases. The CDR3 sequence is 16 residues long. V was pared by 1 base and J by 9 bases, with 4 bases of the junction left unmatched. CDR1 and CDR2 from the germline V gene are SGHVS and FNYEAQ. DNA for the CDR3: TGTGCCAGCAGCTTAGTCAGGACTAGCGGGGGGGGTGAGCAGTTCTTC. Translating gives CASSLVRTSGGGEQFF.

The V call is TRBV6-5, the J call TRBJ1-1; D uncertain. The germline gives CDR1 MNHEY, CDR2 SVGAGI. V lost 5 bases to trimming and J lost 0 bases, with 13 bases between them. The CDR3 has 15 residues. In nucleotides, the CDR3 is TGTGCCAGCAGTCTAGTACAGATTTTGAACACTGAAGCTTTCTTT. This gives the protein CASSLVQILNTEAFF.

The chain uses TRBV7-9 and TRBJ2-7, with D maybe TRBD2 (6 bases). The germline V and J ends were trimmed by 5 bases and 7 bases, with 24 bases remaining between them. The CDR3 is made up of 16 amino acids. Germline CDR1 and CDR2: SEHNR and FQNEAQ (reference sequence). Written as DNA, the CDR3 is TGTGCCAGCAGCCATGACACCTCAGATCGTCGGGGGGAGCAGTACTTC. Translated: CASSHDTSDRRGEQYF. Variable domain in full (rest from reference TRBV7-9 and TRBJ2-7): DTGVSQNPRHKITKRGQNVTFRCDPISEHNRLYWYRQTLGQGPEFLTYFQNEAQLEKSRLLSDRFSAERPKGSFSTLEIQRTEQGDSAMYLCASSHDTSDRRGEQYFGPGTRLTVT.

This clonotype was observed a single time. The chain uses TRBV12-3 or TRBV12-4 and TRBJ1-5, with a weak D call TRBD1 (6 bases). This CDR3 comprises 16 residues. The V and J ends lost 5 bases and 4 bases respectively, with 18 bases between them. CDR3 sequence reads: CASSRPLDGTNQPQHF. The CDR3 DNA reads TGTGCCAGCAGTCGGCCCCTAGACGGGACAAATCAGCCCCAGCATTTT.

The rearrangement links TRBV7-8 to TRBJ2-5; a weak D match, TRBD1 (5 bases). The CDR3 runs to 15 residues. Germline assignment: CDR1 SGHVS and CDR2 FQNEAQ. V gave up 7 bases and J gave up 3 bases, with 18 bases separating them. CDR3 loop: CASTEKRTPEETQYF. For the CDR3, the DNA is TGTGCCAGCACCGAGAAGAGGACACCCGAAGAGACCCAGTACTTC.

The rearrangement links TRBV4-1 to TRBJ2-1; 10 bases match TRBD2. V was clipped by 4 bases and J by 3 bases; unmatched bases: 6. The CDR3 is 16 amino acids. Germline CDR1 and CDR2: MGHRA and YSYEKL. The CDR3 bases are TGCGCCAGCAGCCCATTAGCGGGGGGAGACTACAATGAGCAGTTCTTC. Translating it yields CASSPLAGGDYNEQFF.

This clonotype showed up just once. J is TRBJ2-7 and V is TRBV28; D perhaps matches TRBD1 (6 bases). V shed 4 bases and J shed 2 bases, with 12 bases lying between them. The CDR3 has 14 residues. Germline V gene data show CDR1 as MDHEN and CDR2 as SYDVKM. The CDR3 spells CASSSSGAPYEQYV. CDR3 nucleotide sequence: TGTGCCAGCAGTTCATCAGGGGCACCCTACGAGCAGTACGTC.

There are many counts of this clonotype. This chain uses TRBV7-9 with TRBJ1-1, with D hard to call. With 5 bases removed from V and 2 bases from J, the gap between germline ends came to 9 bases. Germline V CDR1 and CDR2: SEHNR, FQNEAQ (reference sequence). The CDR3 spans 13 residues. This CDR3 is CASSASRNTEAFF. In DNA, the CDR3 is TGTGCCAGCAGCGCCTCCCGAAACACTGAAGCTTTCTTT.

This clonotype came up a few times. The chain uses TRBV6-2 or TRBV6-3 and TRBJ2-2; no firm D call. Germline values: CDR1 MNHEY, CDR2 SVGEGT. Trimming stripped 9 bases from V and 2 bases from J, with 19 bases between. CDR3 length equals 16 residues. The CDR3 protein is CASLPWAGPNTGELFF. The DNA of the CDR3 is TGTGCCAGTCTCCCCTGGGCAGGTCCTAACACCGGGGAGCTGTTTTTT.

A word on this clonotype: One junction end disagrees with the germline gene, perhaps due to a read error. J is TRBJ2-2 and V is TRBV15; D is ambiguous. The CDR3 has 13 amino acids. Germline assignment: CDR1 LNHNV and CDR2 YYDKDF (reference sequence). The CDR3 is CATRRGYSGELFF. The CDR3 DNA reads as TGTGCCACCAGGAGAGGCTACTCCGGGGAGCTGTTTTTT.

The chain links TRBV2 to TRBJ2-5; TRBD2 might be the D (5 bases). CDR1 and CDR2 from the germline V gene are SNHLY and FYNNEI. V lost 7 bases, J lost 7 bases, and 19 bases lay in between. This CDR3 spans 14 amino acids. The CDR3 here is CASTPPRAPRTQYF. The CDR3 DNA follows: TGTGCCAGCACCCCTCCGAGGGCCCCCCGGACCCAGTACTTC.

This clonotype was picked up a small number of times. V gene TRBV29-1 combines with J gene TRBJ2-1, with unresolved D. CDR1 and CDR2 (germline): SQVTM, ANQGSEA. CDR3 length: 10 amino acids. Trimming took 4 bases from V and 7 from J, leaving 5 bases between them. CDR3 in amino acids: CSVGSNEQFF. The CDR3 DNA reads TGCAGCGTTGGGTCTAATGAGCAGTTCTTC.

This clonotype was counted a few times. The chain employs TRBV28 and TRBJ2-3, with D perhaps matching TRBD1 (6 bases). This CDR3 is 14 amino acids long. Trimming cost V 6 bases and J 2 bases, with 12 bases left between them. Germline lookup yields CDR1 MDHEN and CDR2 SYDVKM. The DNA of the CDR3 is TGTGCCAGCAGCCTGGACAGTTACACAGATACGCAGTATTTT. Encoded protein: CASSLDSYTDTQYF.

This clonotype was found many times. The chain employs TRBV2 and TRBJ2-1, with 9 bases lining up with TRBD2. The trim removed 7 bases at V and 5 bases at J, leaving 15 bases unmatched. CDR1 is SNHLY and CDR2 is FYNNEI in the germline V gene. CDR3 size: 17 residues. The chain's CDR3 is CASIGRSSSGGNNEQFF. The CDR3 DNA sequence: TGTGCCAGCATCGGACGTTCCAGTAGCGGGGGAAACAATGAGCAGTTCTTC. The variable domain in full, completed from reference TRBV2 and TRBJ2-1, reads EPEVTQTPSHQVTQMGQEVILRCVPISNHLYFYWYRQILGQKVEFLVSFYNNEISEKSEIFDDQFSVERPDGSNFTLKIRSTKLEDSAMYFCASIGRSSSGGNNEQFFGPGTRLTVL.

This clonotype was recorded a few times. The CDR3 reads CASNMGETQYF. The CDR3 DNA reads as TGTGCCAGCAATATGGGAGAGACCCAGTACTTC. The chain uses TRBV3-1 and TRBJ2-5; D is ambiguous. The CDR3 extends over 11 amino acids. Germline V gene lookup returns CDR1 LGHDT and CDR2 YNNKEL (reference sequence). The V and J ends lost 7 bases and 4 bases respectively, with 7 bases between them.

This clonotype was seen only once. The V and J genes are TRBV29-1 and TRBJ1-5, with unresolved D. V was clipped by 1 base and J by 11 bases, with 12 bases between them. Looked up from germline, CDR1 is SQVTM and CDR2 is ANQGSEA. This CDR3 spans 12 amino acids. The CDR3 coding sequence is TGCAGCGTTGAAGCGGCGGACTCGGCCCAGCATTTT. Residues: CSVEAADSAQHF. The variable domain in full, completed from reference TRBV29-1 and TRBJ1-5, reads SAVISQKPSRDICQRGTSLTIQCQVDSQVTMMFWYRQQPGQSLTLIATANQGSEATYESGFVIDKFPISRPNLTFSTLTVSNMSPEDSSIYLCSVEAADSAQHFGDGTRLSIL.

The V gene is TRBV2, the J gene TRBJ1-3, with D maybe TRBD1 (6 bases). Per the germline V gene, CDR1 is SNHLY and CDR2 is FYNNEI. Trimming took off 3 bases at V and 0 bases at J, with 15 bases between the two ends. There are 17 residues in the CDR3. This CDR3 is CASSDPRQELSGNTIYF. The CDR3 DNA reads TGTGCCAGCAGTGACCCCCGACAGGAGCTCTCTGGAAACACCATATATTTT.

This clonotype was counted at least ten times. The chain has TRBV7-9 and TRBJ1-3, with D maybe TRBD1 (6 bases). The V end lost 2 bases, the J end lost 9 bases, and 14 bases lay between the germline ends. The length of the CDR3 is 14 residues. CDR1 and CDR2 from the germline V gene are SEHNR and FQNEAQ (reference sequence). The CDR3 loop is CASSLKQGPRTIYF. The CDR3, as DNA: TGTGCCAGCAGCTTAAAACAGGGCCCCCGCACCATATATTTT.